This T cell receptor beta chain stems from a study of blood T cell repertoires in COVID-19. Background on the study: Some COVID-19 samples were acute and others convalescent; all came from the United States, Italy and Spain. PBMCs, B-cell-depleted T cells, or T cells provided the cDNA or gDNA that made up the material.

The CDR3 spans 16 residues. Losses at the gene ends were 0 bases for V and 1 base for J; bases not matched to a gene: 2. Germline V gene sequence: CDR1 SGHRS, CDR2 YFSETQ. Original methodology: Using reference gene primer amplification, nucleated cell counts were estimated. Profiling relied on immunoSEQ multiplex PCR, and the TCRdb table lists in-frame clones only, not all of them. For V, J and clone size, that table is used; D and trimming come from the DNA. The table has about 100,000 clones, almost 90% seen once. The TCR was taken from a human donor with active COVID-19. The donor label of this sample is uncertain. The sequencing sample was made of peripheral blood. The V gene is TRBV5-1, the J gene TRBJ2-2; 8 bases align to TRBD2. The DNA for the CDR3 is TGCGCCAGCAGCTTGGCGAGCGGGGGGAACACCGGGGAGCTGTTTTTT. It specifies CASSLASGGNTGELFF.